The rows below give T cell receptor beta chains drawn from one sample of a study of blood T cell repertoires in COVID-19. The repertoire was sequenced with immunoSEQ multiplex PCR; TCRdb's copy has only in-frame clones and lacks some. The sample includes around 320,000 clones, about 90% of them seen just once. The sample was peripheral blood. Every receptor here comes from a man aged 18 to 30 with active or convalescent COVID-19. Both conserved end residues are part of each CDR3. Each record gives: clone size, CDR3 length, V gene, J gene, CDR3 protein. The listing skips clone size in some rows; elsewhere it reads once, few, many or a size class.

size: NA; length: 15; V: TRBV5-1; J: TRBJ2-3; CDR3: CASSLGLQLAANQYF
size: NA; length: 16; V: TRBV6-1; J: TRBJ1-1; CDR3: CASSAPLTGFVLGAFF
size: NA; length: 14; V: TRBV27; J: TRBJ2-7; CDR3: CASRASGASLEQYF
size: NA; length: 17; V: TRBV6-1; J: TRBJ2-1; CDR3: CASSELAVLSSYNEQFF
size: once; length: 14; V: TRBV27; J: TRBJ2-1; CDR3: CASSSVGGINEQFF
size: NA; length: 15; V: TRBV29-1; J: TRBJ2-5; CDR3: CSVETAGGAGETQYF
size: NA; length: 16; V: TRBV27; J: TRBJ1-2; CDR3: CASSLFAGATLYGYTF
size: once; length: 15; V: TRBV7-3; J: TRBJ2-1; CDR3: CASSLIPGGSNEQFF
size: NA; length: 12; V: TRBV29-1; J: TRBJ2-3; CDR3: CSAPWQADTQYF
size: NA; length: 15; V: TRBV28; J: TRBJ2-3; CDR3: CASSLVAGFTDTQYF
size: NA; length: 12; V: TRBV11-2; J: TRBJ2-1; CDR3: CASSFGGYEQFF
size: once; length: 16; V: TRBV7-2; J: TRBJ1-2; CDR3: CASSLEIPGRGNGYTF
size: NA; length: 13; V: TRBV21-1; J: TRBJ2-3; CDR3: CASSLLSTDTQYF
size: NA; length: 14; V: TRBV1; J: TRBJ2-1; CDR3: CTSSQESGDNEQFF
size: NA; length: 13; V: TRBV2; J: TRBJ1-2; CDR3: CASSPTGNYGYTF
size: NA; length: 15; V: TRBV15; J: TRBJ2-7; CDR3: CATSKETGRGYEQYF
size: NA; length: 18; V: TRBV3-1/TRBV3-2; J: TRBJ2-5; CDR3: CASSQDPGSGGAQETQYF
size: NA; length: 17; V: TRBV5-1; J: TRBJ1-2; CDR3: CASSLGGVPPLVDGYTF
size: NA; length: 13; V: TRBV15; J: TRBJ2-7; CDR3: CATRLESSYEQYF
size: few; length: 14; V: TRBV4-3; J: TRBJ1-5; CDR3: CASSQGGLGQPQHF
size: NA; length: 14; V: TRBV9; J: TRBJ1-6; CDR3: CASSGPGSDSPLHF
size: NA; length: 14; V: TRBV6-5; J: TRBJ1-6; CDR3: CATKESSYNSPLHF
size: NA; length: 16; V: TRBV5-1; J: TRBJ2-1; CDR3: CASSLGLAGGLNEQFF
size: NA; length: 15; V: TRBV5-1; J: TRBJ1-4; CDR3: CASSLEQYPNEKLFF
size: NA; length: 14; V: TRBV5-3; J: TRBJ2-7; CDR3: CARRLAGGPGEQYF
size: NA; length: 15; V: TRBV28; J: TRBJ1-4; CDR3: CASSPGTGKGEKLFF
size: NA; length: 15; V: TRBV2; J: TRBJ1-5; CDR3: CASSDGQGGDQPQHF
size: once; length: 14; V: TRBV9; J: TRBJ1-1; CDR3: CTSSVGQTNTEAFF
size: NA; length: 17; V: TRBV11-2; J: TRBJ1-2; CDR3: CASSLDLGTGYDYGYTF
size: NA; length: 16; V: TRBV19; J: TRBJ1-5; CDR3: CASSIARAGGKQPQHF
size: NA; length: 16; V: TRBV6-5; J: TRBJ1-4; CDR3: CASSYLRSRFNEKLFF
size: NA; length: 16; V: TRBV6-5; J: TRBJ2-3; CDR3: CASSYSGTGASETQYF
size: NA; length: 12; V: TRBV7-9; J: TRBJ1-5; CDR3: CASSAQGQPQHF
size: NA; length: 16; V: TRBV29-1; J: TRBJ2-2; CDR3: CSVGGVGPANTGELFF
size: few; length: 16; V: TRBV2; J: TRBJ2-5; CDR3: CASRETMLQGQETQYF
size: NA; length: 17; V: TRBV15; J: TRBJ2-1; CDR3: CATSRGPSGGLHNEQFF
size: NA; length: 15; V: TRBV6-5; J: TRBJ2-5; CDR3: CASRALAGLPETQYF
size: NA; length: 15; V: TRBV19; J: TRBJ2-6; CDR3: CASSTNLAGANVLTF
size: NA; length: 19; V: TRBV27; J: TRBJ1-6; CDR3: CASSLSTLGWDRGNSPLHF
size: NA; length: 15; V: TRBV27; J: TRBJ1-1; CDR3: CASSYLGQGGTEAFF
size: NA; length: 13; V: TRBV5-1; J: TRBJ1-1; CDR3: CASSLTGATEAFF
size: NA; length: 16; V: TRBV27; J: TRBJ2-2; CDR3: CASSSGTGVGTGELFF
size: few; length: 13; V: TRBV7-3; J: TRBJ1-1; CDR3: CASSRRTDTEAFF
size: NA; length: 15; V: TRBV10-3; J: TRBJ2-7; CDR3: CAISAPAGTVGEQYF
size: NA; length: 15; V: TRBV5-1; J: TRBJ2-1; CDR3: CASSSGQGAPDEQFF
size: NA; length: 18; V: TRBV7-2; J: TRBJ2-3; CDR3: CASSLNRYRGGGTDTQYF
size: NA; length: 16; V: TRBV3-1/TRBV3-2; J: TRBJ2-5; CDR3: CASSQKGQGYQETQYF
size: NA; length: 16; V: TRBV27; J: TRBJ2-7; CDR3: CASSLSAGFRTYEQYF